Below are 30 T cell receptor beta chains sequenced from a single sample in a study of T cell responses to AZD1222 COVID-19 vaccine (dated by TCRdb to the early 2020s). Receptor amplification or capture employed the immunoSEQ multiplex PCR assay. TCRdb's version of the immuneACCESS table is confined to in-frame rearrangements and falls short of the full clone set. An unresolved V gene accounts for under half of the shortfall where checked; the remainder is of unknown origin. Recorded for this sample are more than 150,000 clones; 90% to 95% of them occurred a single time. The biggest ten clones account for roughly 1.5% of the sample. The sample's time point label is to be understood as: about 28 days (+/-7) after the second vaccine dose. Sequenced material: peripheral blood, taken 28 days after the second AZD1222 dose. The receptor set was obtained from an adult who received the AZD1222 COVID-19 vaccine.

The gene calls are TRBV7-9 and TRBJ2-3, with D possibly being TRBD1 or TRBD2 (6 bases each). The CDR3 contains 16 residues. Germline CDR1 is SEHNR and CDR2 is FQNEAQ (reference sequence). V was pared by 5 bases and J by 0 bases, with 15 bases between. The CDR3 protein is CASSPEGTRSTDTQYF. CDR3 in DNA: TGTGCCAGCAGCCCGGAGGGGACAAGGAGCACAGATACGCAGTATTTT.

The chain has TRBV2 and TRBJ2-2, with a possible D match to TRBD1 (6 bases). The V end was cut by 6 bases, the J end by 4 bases, with 18 bases between. This CDR3 contains 16 residues. The germline gives CDR1 SNHLY, CDR2 FYNNEI. CDR3 loop: CASRGTTGTRTGELFF. The DNA for the CDR3 is TGTGCCAGCAGAGGGACAACCGGCACCCGCACCGGGGAGCTGTTTTTT.

The chain couples TRBV28 to TRBJ2-1, with D maybe TRBD1 (6 bases). Germline loops: CDR1 MDHEN, CDR2 SYDVKM. CDR3 length equals 15 residues. V shed 3 bases and J shed 2 bases, with 11 bases lying between them. CDR3 sequence (DNA): TGTGCCAGCAGTTTTCGGACAGACACCTACAATGAGCAGTTCTTC. This gives the protein CASSFRTDTYNEQFF. The variable domain in full, with the rest retrieved from reference TRBV28 and TRBJ2-1, is DVKVTQSSRYLVKRTGEKVFLECVQDMDHENMFWYRQDPGLGLRLIYFSYDVKMKEKGDIPEGYSVSREKKERFSLILESASTNQTSMYLCASSFRTDTYNEQFFGPGTRLTVL.

This sequence joins TRBV20-1 and TRBJ2-1, with D unclear. Germline V CDR1 and CDR2: DFQATT, SNEGSKA (reference sequence). The V end was cut by 7 bases, the J end by 9 bases, with 13 bases between. The CDR3 covers 11 residues. CDR3 sequence: CSVEYGVEQFF. DNA for the CDR3: TGCAGTGTAGAGTACGGAGTTGAGCAGTTCTTC.

Here the CDR3 DNA reads TGTGCCACCTCTCCCAGAGGGGACAGAATGAACACCGGGGAGCTGTTTTTT. The encoded protein is CATSPRGDRMNTGELFF. The J gene is TRBJ2-2, the V gene TRBV24-1, with TRBD1 matching 7 bases. Germline CDR1 reads KGHDR; CDR2 reads SFDVKD. This CDR3 has 17 amino acids. Trimming took 9 bases from V and 1 from J; bases not matched to a gene: 13.

The chain combines TRBV5-4 with TRBJ1-6; D not resolved. Germline CDR1 and CDR2: SGHNT and YYREEE (reference sequence). This CDR3 comprises 16 residues. V lost 4 bases to trimming and J lost 13 bases, with 24 bases between them. CDR3 sequence: CASSAFGRSAGSPLHF. The CDR3 coding sequence is TGTGCCAGCAGCGCATTTGGGCGATCCGCTGGAAGTCCCCTCCACTTT.

This chain links TRBV4-1 with TRBJ2-3; D remains ambiguous. Trimming removed 0 bases at V and 0 bases at J, with 10 bases between. Germline CDR1 is MGHRA and CDR2 is YSYEKL. The CDR3 contains 16 residues. Written as DNA, the CDR3 is TGCGCCAGCAGCCAAGATATCGCGTCCAGCACAGATACGCAGTATTTT. Its translation is CASSQDIASSTDTQYF.

The genes are TRBV6-5 and TRBJ2-5; 8 nucleotides match TRBD2. CDR3 length equals 14 residues. Germline CDR1 is MNHEY and CDR2 is SVGAGI. After removal of 7 bases from V and 4 bases from J, the junction contained 8 bases not matched to a gene. The chain's CDR3 is CASNNGRAAETQYF. The CDR3 bases are TGTGCCAGCAACAACGGGAGGGCCGCAGAGACCCAGTACTTC.

V and J are TRBV6-5 and TRBJ1-1, with TRBD1 matching 7 bases. The junction had 2 bases not matched to a gene; V was cut back by 1 base and J by 6 bases. The CDR3 consists of 13 residues. The germline gives CDR1 MNHEY, CDR2 SVGAGI. The CDR3 bases are TGTGCCAGCAGTTACTGGCAGGGGGCTGAAGCTTTCTTT. Translated: CASSYWQGAEAFF.

The chain has TRBV5-1 and TRBJ2-5; TRBD2 matches at 11 bases. The junction had 6 bases not matched to a gene; V was cut back by 4 bases and J by 1 base. Germline CDR1 SGHRS, CDR2 YFSETQ. This CDR3 has 16 amino acids. This CDR3 is CASSRTSGGLQETQYF. DNA for the CDR3: TGCGCCAGCAGCCGTACTAGCGGGGGCCTCCAAGAGACCCAGTACTTC. Variable domain in full (rest from reference TRBV5-1 and TRBJ2-5): KAGVTQTPRYLIKTRGQQVTLSCSPISGHRSVSWYQQTPGQGLQFLFEYFSETQRNKGNFPGRFSGRQFSNSRSEMNVSTLELGDSALYLCASSRTSGGLQETQYFGPGTRLLVL.

This sequence joins TRBV3-1 (or the pseudogene TRBV3-2) and TRBJ2-3; 10 bases are shared with TRBD2. Germline trimming cut 4 bases from V and 2 bases from J; bases unmatched to any gene: 3. CDR1 is LGHDT, CDR2 YNNKEL, per germline (reference sequence). The CDR3 is made up of 15 amino acids. CDR3 DNA: TGTGCCAGCAGCCCAGCGGGGGGGTACACAGATACGCAGTATTTT. This codes for CASSPAGGYTDTQYF.

The chain employs TRBV9 and TRBJ2-7; D is perhaps TRBD1 (5 bases). Per the germline V gene, CDR1 is SGDLS and CDR2 is YYNGEE. The CDR3 runs to 13 residues. Trimming took off 0 bases at V and 5 bases at J, with 9 bases between the two ends. CDR3 residues: CASSVEGWDEQYF. The CDR3 DNA reads as TGTGCCAGCAGCGTAGAGGGGTGGGACGAGCAGTACTTC.

There are a few counts of this clone. V gene TRBV4-1 combines with J gene TRBJ1-2; D call uncertain. V lost 1 base, J lost 9 bases, and 18 bases lay in between. CDR1 MGHRA and CDR2 YSYEKL come from the germline V gene. There are 15 residues in the CDR3. The CDR3 region has the DNA TGCGCCAGCAGCCAAGGATCGGCAGACTCAGAAAGCTACACCTTC. This codes for CASSQGSADSESYTF.

V usage is TRBV25-1 and J usage is TRBJ1-2, with 7 nucleotides matching TRBD1. Per germline, CDR1 MGHDK and CDR2 SYGVNS. V lost 4 bases and J lost 7; bases outside the gene matches: 15. The CDR3 has 16 residues. CDR3 DNA sequence: TGTGCCAGCAGTGCAATGATCCCTCAGGGGGGAGGTGGCTACACCTTC. Amino acids: CASSAMIPQGGGGYTF.

The J gene is TRBJ1-3, the V gene TRBV5-1; unclear D gene. Looked up from germline, CDR1 is SGHRS and CDR2 is YFSETQ. The CDR3 totals 16 residues. V gave up 5 bases and J gave up 0 bases, with 15 bases separating them. The CDR3 DNA reads as TGCGCCAGCAGGGATACCGCCGGAGTCTCTGGAAACACCATATATTTT. It is translated as CASRDTAGVSGNTIYF.

The V gene is TRBV19, the J gene TRBJ1-2; 11 nucleotides match TRBD1. V lost 6 bases, J lost 8 bases, and 2 bases stayed unmatched. Germline V lookup: CDR1 LNHDA, CDR2 SQIVND (reference sequence). The CDR3 is 12 amino acids. The CDR3 DNA follows: TGTGCCAGTAGGGACAGGGGGCCCGGCTACACCTTC. This gives the protein CASRDRGPGYTF. The entire variable domain, with the rest obtained from reference TRBV19 and TRBJ1-2, is as follows: DGGITQSPKYLFRKEGQNVTLSCEQNLNHDAMYWYRQDPGQGLRLIYYSQIVNDFQKGDIAEGYSVSREKKESFPLTVTSAQKNPTAFYLCASRDRGPGYTFGSGTRLTVV.

The rearrangement joins TRBV28 to TRBJ2-1; 11 positions match TRBD1. V lost 5 bases to trimming and J lost 8 bases; unmatched junction nucleotides: 11. In germline, CDR1 is MDHEN, CDR2 SYDVKM. This CDR3 has 16 residues. The CDR3 spells CASSDPPGTGGDEQFF. The CDR3 bases are TGTGCCAGCAGTGACCCTCCAGGGACAGGGGGGGATGAGCAGTTCTTC.

There are a few counts of this clone. The chain carries TRBV28 and TRBJ1-4, with 10 bases matching TRBD1. Germline V CDR1 and CDR2: MDHEN, SYDVKM. The CDR3 loop spans 15 amino acids. The junction had 7 bases not matched to a gene; V was cut back by 5 bases and J by 7 bases. The CDR3 sequence is CASSTRGTGVEKLFF. The CDR3 coding sequence is TGTGCCAGCAGTACACGGGGGACAGGGGTTGAAAAACTGTTTTTT.

V and J are TRBV6-2 or TRBV6-3 and TRBJ1-5; D is undetermined. Germline values: CDR1 MNHEY, CDR2 SVGEGT. The CDR3 loop spans 12 amino acids. The germline V and J ends were trimmed by 6 bases and 3 bases, with 6 bases remaining between them. CDR3 nucleotides: TGTGCCAGCAGGCCTCTCAATCAGCCCCAGCATTTT. Translating it yields CASRPLNQPQHF.

This chain joins TRBV25-1 and TRBJ1-1; D may be TRBD1 (6 bases). The CDR3 consists of 16 residues. V gave up 0 bases and J gave up 3 bases, with 14 bases separating them. Germline assignment: CDR1 MGHDK and CDR2 SYGVNS. The CDR3 DNA sequence: TGTGCCAGCAGTGAATATATGGGGGGCAGCGACACTGAAGCTTTCTTT. It specifies CASSEYMGGSDTEAFF.

The rearrangement links TRBV3-1 (or the pseudogene TRBV3-2) to TRBJ2-1; 8 nucleotides align to TRBD1. V shed 1 base and J 9 bases; nucleotides not matched to a gene: 8. Germline V gene data show CDR1 as LGHDT and CDR2 as YNNKEL (reference sequence). This CDR3 spans 15 amino acids. This CDR3 is CASSQADRAGSEQFF. The CDR3 DNA reads as TGTGCCAGCAGCCAAGCGGACAGGGCGGGGAGTGAGCAGTTCTTC.

This clone was observed once. The chain is built from TRBV6-5 and TRBJ2-1, with 7 bases matching TRBD2. The CDR3 is 11 amino acids. Per germline, CDR1 MNHEY and CDR2 SVGAGI. J lost 9 bases, V lost 8 bases, and 4 bases had no gene match. The CDR3 region is CASFTGGEQFF. The CDR3 DNA sequence: TGTGCCAGCTTTACGGGAGGTGAGCAGTTCTTC.

The CDR3 spells CASSLAQGGTGELFF. CDR3 sequence (DNA): TGTGCCAGCAGCTTGGCACAGGGGGGCACCGGGGAGCTGTTTTTT. The V and J genes are TRBV5-4 and TRBJ2-2; 8 bases align to TRBD1. The CDR3 covers 15 residues. The J segment lost 4 bases and the V segment lost 0 bases, leaving 2 bases of the junction unmatched. In germline, CDR1 is SGHNT, CDR2 YYREEE (reference sequence).

The chain joins TRBV12-5 to TRBJ2-1; D possibly corresponds to TRBD2 (5 bases). Trimming removed 1 base from V and 0 bases from J, with 16 bases in between. This CDR3 is built from 18 residues. Germline V CDR1 and CDR2: LGHNT, FRNRAP. CDR3 sequence (DNA): TGTGCTAGTGGTTTGGGCCTTGGGCGGGCGAGCTCCTACAATGAGCAGTTCTTC. It specifies CASGLGLGRASSYNEQFF.

The chain couples TRBV30 to TRBJ2-7, with D possibly TRBD1 on 6 matching bases. The CDR3 has 16 residues. V was trimmed by 1 base and J by 6 bases, leaving 22 bases between them. CDR1 GTSNPN and CDR2 SVGIG come from the germline V gene (reference sequence). The CDR3: CAWSDRSGTFASEQYF. The CDR3 nucleotides read TGTGCCTGGAGTGATCGTTCCGGGACATTTGCTAGCGAGCAGTACTTC.

The chain carries TRBV19 and TRBJ1-1; TRBD1 is a possible D gene (6 bases). The V gene lost 4 bases and the J gene lost 5 bases, with 8 bases spanning the gap. The CDR3 runs to 12 residues. CDR1 and CDR2 from the germline V gene are LNHDA and SQIVND (reference sequence). Here the CDR3 DNA reads TGTGCCAGTAGTACGCAGGGGACTGAAGCTTTCTTT. Residues: CASSTQGTEAFF. The full variable domain, with the rest looked up from reference TRBV19 and TRBJ1-1, is DGGITQSPKYLFRKEGQNVTLSCEQNLNHDAMYWYRQDPGQGLRLIYYSQIVNDFQKGDIAEGYSVSREKKESFPLTVTSAQKNPTAFYLCASSTQGTEAFFGQGTRLTVV.

The chain is built from TRBV9 and TRBJ2-2; no clear D. V lost 2 bases to trimming and J lost 4 bases, with 12 bases between them. Germline CDR1 is SGDLS and CDR2 is YYNGEE. The CDR3 has 15 amino acids. CDR3 region: CASSVKDSGTGELFF. DNA of the CDR3: TGTGCCAGCAGCGTCAAGGATTCGGGCACCGGGGAGCTGTTTTTT.

The chain joins TRBV4-1 to TRBJ1-5; TRBD1 aligns across 7 bases. The ends lost 2 bases at V and 2 bases at J; junction bases unmatched: 3. Germline assignment: CDR1 MGHRA and CDR2 YSYEKL. CDR3 length equals 15 residues. The DNA for the CDR3 is TGCGCCAGCAGCCAAAGAACAGGGGGCAATCAGCCCCAGCATTTT. The encoded protein is CASSQRTGGNQPQHF.

V is TRBV2 and J is TRBJ1-6, with 12 bases lining up with TRBD1. The CDR3 covers 15 residues. After removal of 7 bases from V and 7 bases from J, the junction contained 5 bases not matched to a gene. From germline, CDR1 is SNHLY and CDR2 FYNNEI. Written as DNA, the CDR3 is TGTGCCAGCAAGAGGGACAGGGGGCAGAATTCACCCCTCCACTTT. Translating it yields CASKRDRGQNSPLHF.

This chain joins TRBV5-1 and TRBJ1-4, with 7 bases that match TRBD1. The CDR3 loop spans 20 amino acids. V lost 4 bases and J lost 4; bases outside the gene matches: 22. The germline CDR1 and CDR2 sequences are SGHRS and YFSETQ. The CDR3 sequence: CASSNHLLSGGERGNEKLFF. The CDR3 region has the DNA TGCGCCAGCAGCAACCATTTACTTTCAGGGGGTGAGCGTGGTAATGAAAAACTGTTTTTT.